Described below is a single T cell receptor beta chain sequence and its context. The target of this receptor is not known. One base away there is no much larger clone; base qualities are not given. This sample stems from a study of post-analysis software for immune sequencing data (dated by TCRdb to between 2015 and 2016). Background on the whole study: Disease courses on record covered relapsing-remitting, secondary progressive and progressive-relapsing multiple sclerosis, though some patients had no subtype annotation. The multiple sclerosis patient repertoires were compared with 11 previously published healthy control repertoires from donors aged about 6 to 26 years. A subset of samples was prepared in parallel using single-end sample barcoding, then pooled and co-amplified after Illumina adapter ligation.

Library method: PCR. TCRdb names Illumina HiSeq 2500 as the instrument used. To reduce PCR and sequencing biases, unique molecular identifiers were built into the TCR beta cDNA libraries. Roughly 500,000 cDNA molecules were obtained for every 1 to 10 million input T cells, so each molecule roughly corresponded to one T cell. The same protocol used for the earlier healthy control dataset was applied to prepare and sequence the patient libraries. Samples belonging to the same batch were prepared together, multiplexed and sequenced on a shared HiSeq lane. As for how the authors treated the data: MIGEC was used to process the raw barcoded reads, and molecular identifier groups with only a single read were discarded before consensus assembly and CDR3 extraction. VDJtools was used for post-analysis of the clonotype tables, and diversity was normalized by down-sampling every dataset to the size of the smallest sample. Repertoire overlap clustering matched CDR3 amino acid but not nucleotide sequences to correct batch-related cross-sample contamination. The public sequencing data were trimmed at Q25 with fastp and processed into clonotypes with MiXCR by TCRdb, which kept only in-frame beta chains. When rows share a CDR3 protein, they turn into one entry using the most common DNA and genes. TCRdb's processing, not the study's, gives the V and J calls here. This sample comprises about 210,000 distinct CDR3 sequences, about 30% of them detected only once. The biggest ten clones account for 3.4% of the sample.

Broad study findings and their caveats: Strong co-clustering of samples prepared in the same batch was shown by direct clustering with F measure, prompting a batch-effect correction. Significantly higher frequencies in patients than in controls were found for roughly 5 TRBV segments, including TRBV5-6, TRBV5-1 and TRBV20-1. The control group was slightly older than the multiple sclerosis patient group. Significantly lower normalized Chao1 diversity was found in multiple sclerosis patients than in controls, suggesting substantial peripheral T-cell clonal expansion.

To demonstrate the VDJtools post-analysis software, TCR beta repertoires were profiled from the peripheral blood of 10 to 15 young patients with multiple sclerosis. The patients with multiple sclerosis were children and adolescents between about 6 and 15 years of age. Trimming at the junction amounts to 3 bases on V and 1 base on J, and the germline ends lie 15 bases apart. CDR1 and CDR2, looked up from the germline V gene (reference sequence), are SEHNR and FQNEAQ. From its cysteine to its phenylalanine, the CDR3 spans 16 amino acids. Kept here is only the CDR3 DNA, which spans 48 bases and is read in frame from base 1.

This sequence was found in a girl aged 2-17 years with multiple sclerosis. Material for sequencing was blood. The chain links TRBV7-9 with TRBJ2-5, with the identity of the D gene unclear. CDR3 loop: CASSFFRTLSQETQYF. The bases read TGTGCCAGCAGCTTTTTCCGGACCCTATCCCAAGAGACCCAGTACTTC.